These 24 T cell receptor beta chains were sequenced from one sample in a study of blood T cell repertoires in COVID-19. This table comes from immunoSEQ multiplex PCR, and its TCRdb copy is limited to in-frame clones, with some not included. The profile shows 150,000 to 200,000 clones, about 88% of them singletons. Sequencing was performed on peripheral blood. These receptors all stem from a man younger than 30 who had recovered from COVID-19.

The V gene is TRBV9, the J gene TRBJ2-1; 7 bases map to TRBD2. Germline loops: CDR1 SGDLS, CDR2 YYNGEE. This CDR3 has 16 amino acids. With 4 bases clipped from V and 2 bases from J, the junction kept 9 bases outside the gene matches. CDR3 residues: CASSPLGAGAYNEQFF. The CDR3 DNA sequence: TGTGCCAGCAGCCCCCTCGGGGCGGGAGCCTACAATGAGCAGTTCTTC.

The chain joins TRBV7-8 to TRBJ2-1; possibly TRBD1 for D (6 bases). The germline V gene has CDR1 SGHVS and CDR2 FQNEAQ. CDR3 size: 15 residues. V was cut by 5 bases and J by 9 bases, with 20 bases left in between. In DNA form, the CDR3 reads TGTGCCAGCAGCACCAGACAACAGGGTTGGGGTGAGCAGTTCTTC. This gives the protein CASSTRQQGWGEQFF. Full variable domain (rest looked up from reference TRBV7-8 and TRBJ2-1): GAGVSQSPRYKVAKRGQDVALRCDPISGHVSLFWYQQALGQGPEFLTYFQNEAQLDKSGLPSDRFFAERPEGSVSTLKIQRTQQEDSAVYLCASSTRQQGWGEQFFGPGTRLTVL.

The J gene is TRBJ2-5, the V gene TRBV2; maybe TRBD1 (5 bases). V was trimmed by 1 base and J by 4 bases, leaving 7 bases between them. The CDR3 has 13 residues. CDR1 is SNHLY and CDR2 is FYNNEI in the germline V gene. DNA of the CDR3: TGTGCCAGCAGTGAAGAGGGGCCAGAGACCCAGTACTTC. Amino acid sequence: CASSEEGPETQYF.

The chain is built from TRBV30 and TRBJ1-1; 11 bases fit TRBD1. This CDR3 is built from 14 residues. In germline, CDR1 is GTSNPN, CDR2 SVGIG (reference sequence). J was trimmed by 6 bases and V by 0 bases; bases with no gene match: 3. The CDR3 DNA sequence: TGTGCCTGGAGTGTACTGGGACAGGGGGCTGAAGCTTTCTTT. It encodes CAWSVLGQGAEAFF.

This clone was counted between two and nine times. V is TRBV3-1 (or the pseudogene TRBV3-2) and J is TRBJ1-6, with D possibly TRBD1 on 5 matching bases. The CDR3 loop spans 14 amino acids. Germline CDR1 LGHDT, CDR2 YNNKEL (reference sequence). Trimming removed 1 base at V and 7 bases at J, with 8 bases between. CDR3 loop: CASSQGGVNSPLHF. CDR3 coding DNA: TGTGCCAGCAGCCAAGGGGGGGTGAATTCACCCCTCCACTTT.

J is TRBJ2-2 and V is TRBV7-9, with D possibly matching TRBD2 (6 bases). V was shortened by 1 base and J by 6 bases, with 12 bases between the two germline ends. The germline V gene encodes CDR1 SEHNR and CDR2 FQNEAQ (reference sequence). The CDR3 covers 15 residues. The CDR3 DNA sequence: TGTGCCAGCAGCTTAGATTGGACGGGAGCCGGGGAGCTGTTTTTT. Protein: CASSLDWTGAGELFF.

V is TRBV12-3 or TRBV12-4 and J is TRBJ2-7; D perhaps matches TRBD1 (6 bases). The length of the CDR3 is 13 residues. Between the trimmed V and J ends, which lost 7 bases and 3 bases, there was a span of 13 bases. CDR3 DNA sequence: TGTGCCAGCACCAAAGGGGGTAGCTACGAGCAGTACTTC. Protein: CASTKGGSYEQYF.

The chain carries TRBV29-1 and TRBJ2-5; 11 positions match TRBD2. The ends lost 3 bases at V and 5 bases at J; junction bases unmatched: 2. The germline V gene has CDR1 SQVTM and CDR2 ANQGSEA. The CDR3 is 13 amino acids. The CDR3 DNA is TGCAGCGTTGATCCTAGCGGGAGGGAGACCCAGTACTTC. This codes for CSVDPSGRETQYF.

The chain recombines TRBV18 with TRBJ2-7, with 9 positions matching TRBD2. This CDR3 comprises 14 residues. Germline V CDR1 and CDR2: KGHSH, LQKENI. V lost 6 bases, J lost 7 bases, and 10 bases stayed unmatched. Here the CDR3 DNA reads TGTGCCAGCTCGCGTATAGCGGGAGAGGGAGAGCAGTACTTC. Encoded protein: CASSRIAGEGEQYF.

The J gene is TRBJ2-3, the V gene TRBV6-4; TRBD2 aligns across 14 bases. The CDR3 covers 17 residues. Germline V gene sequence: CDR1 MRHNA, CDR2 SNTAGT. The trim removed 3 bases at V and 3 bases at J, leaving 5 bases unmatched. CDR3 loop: CASSEGTSGSLTDTQYF. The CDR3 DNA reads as TGTGCCAGCAGTGAAGGGACTAGCGGGAGTTTGACAGATACGCAGTATTTT.

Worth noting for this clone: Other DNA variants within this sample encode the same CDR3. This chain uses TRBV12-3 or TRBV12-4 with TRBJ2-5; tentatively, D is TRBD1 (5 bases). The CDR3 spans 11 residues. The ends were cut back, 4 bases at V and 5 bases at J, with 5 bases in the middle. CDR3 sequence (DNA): TGTGCCAGCAGTTCAGGGGAGACCCAGTACTTC. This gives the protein CASSSGETQYF.

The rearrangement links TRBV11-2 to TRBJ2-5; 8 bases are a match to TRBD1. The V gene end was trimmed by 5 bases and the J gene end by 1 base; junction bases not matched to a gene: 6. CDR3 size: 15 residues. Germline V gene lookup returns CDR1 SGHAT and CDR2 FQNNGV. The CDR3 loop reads CASSLPTGGQETQYF. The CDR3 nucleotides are TGTGCCAGCAGCCTGCCCACAGGGGGCCAAGAGACCCAGTACTTC.

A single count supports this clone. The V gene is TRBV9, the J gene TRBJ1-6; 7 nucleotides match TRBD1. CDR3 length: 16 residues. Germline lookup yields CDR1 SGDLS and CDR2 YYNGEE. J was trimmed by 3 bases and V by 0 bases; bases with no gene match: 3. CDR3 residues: CASSVGDSVYNSPLHF. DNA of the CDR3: TGTGCCAGCAGCGTAGGGGACAGTGTCTATAATTCACCCCTCCACTTT. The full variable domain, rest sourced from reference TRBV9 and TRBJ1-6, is DSGVTQTPKHLITATGQRVTLRCSPRSGDLSVYWYQQSLDQGLQFLIQYYNGEERAKGNILERFSAQQFPDLHSELNLSSLELGDSALYFCASSVGDSVYNSPLHFGNGTRLTVT.

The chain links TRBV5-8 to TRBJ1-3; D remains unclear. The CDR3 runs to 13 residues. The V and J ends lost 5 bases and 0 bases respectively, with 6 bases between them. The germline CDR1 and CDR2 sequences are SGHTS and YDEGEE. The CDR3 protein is CASRGVSGNTIYF. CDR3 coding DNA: TGTGCCAGCAGAGGAGTCTCTGGAAACACCATATATTTT.

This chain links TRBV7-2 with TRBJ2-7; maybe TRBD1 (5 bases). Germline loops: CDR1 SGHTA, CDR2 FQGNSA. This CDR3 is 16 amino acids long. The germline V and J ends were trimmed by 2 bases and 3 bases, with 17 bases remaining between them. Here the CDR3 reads CASSLSTEGVSYEQYF. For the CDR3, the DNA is TGTGCCAGCAGCTTATCGACCGAAGGGGTAAGCTACGAGCAGTACTTC.

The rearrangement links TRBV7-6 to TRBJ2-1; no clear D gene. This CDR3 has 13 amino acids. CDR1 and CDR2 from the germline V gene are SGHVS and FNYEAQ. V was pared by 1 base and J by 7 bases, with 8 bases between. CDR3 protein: CASSLEPLNEQFF. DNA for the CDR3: TGTGCCAGCAGCTTAGAGCCCTTGAATGAGCAGTTCTTC. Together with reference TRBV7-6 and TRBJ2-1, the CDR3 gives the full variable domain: GAGVSQSPRYKVTKRGQDVALRCDPISGHVSLYWYRQALGQGPEFLTYFNYEAQQDKSGLPNDRFSAERPEGSISTLTIQRTEQRDSAMYRCASSLEPLNEQFFGPGTRLTVL.

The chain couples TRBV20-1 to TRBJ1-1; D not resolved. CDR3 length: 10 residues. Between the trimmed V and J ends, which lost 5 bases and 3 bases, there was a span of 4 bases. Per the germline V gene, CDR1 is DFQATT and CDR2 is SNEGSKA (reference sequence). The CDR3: CSAFDTEAFF. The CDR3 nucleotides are TGCAGTGCTTTCGACACTGAAGCTTTCTTT.

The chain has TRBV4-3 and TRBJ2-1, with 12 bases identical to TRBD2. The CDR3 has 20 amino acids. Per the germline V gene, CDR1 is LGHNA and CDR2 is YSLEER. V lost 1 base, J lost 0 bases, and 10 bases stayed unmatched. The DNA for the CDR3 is TGCGCCAGCAGCCAAGTGGGGGGACTAGCGGGTTCAAGCTCCTACAATGAGCAGTTCTTC. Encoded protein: CASSQVGGLAGSSSYNEQFF.

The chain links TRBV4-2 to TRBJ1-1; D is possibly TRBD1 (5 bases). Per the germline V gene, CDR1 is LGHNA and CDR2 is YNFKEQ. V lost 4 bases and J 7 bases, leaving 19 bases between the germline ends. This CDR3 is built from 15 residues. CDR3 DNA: TGTGCCAGCAGCCGATCCAGCGGGGGAGTGGGTGAAGCTTTCTTT. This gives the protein CASSRSSGGVGEAFF.

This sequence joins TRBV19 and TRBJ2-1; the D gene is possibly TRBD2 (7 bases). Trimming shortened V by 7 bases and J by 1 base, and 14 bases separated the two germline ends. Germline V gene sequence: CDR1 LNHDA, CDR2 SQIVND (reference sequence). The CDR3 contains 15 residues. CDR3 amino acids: CASTPGRGSYNEQFF. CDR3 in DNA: TGTGCCAGTACCCCAGGGAGGGGGTCCTACAATGAGCAGTTCTTC.

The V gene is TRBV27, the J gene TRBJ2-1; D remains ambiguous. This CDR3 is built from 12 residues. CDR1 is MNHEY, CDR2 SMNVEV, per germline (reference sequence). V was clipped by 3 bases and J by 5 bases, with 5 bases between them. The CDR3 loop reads CASSLRDNEQFF. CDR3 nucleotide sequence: TGTGCCAGCAGTTTGAGAGACAATGAGCAGTTCTTC.

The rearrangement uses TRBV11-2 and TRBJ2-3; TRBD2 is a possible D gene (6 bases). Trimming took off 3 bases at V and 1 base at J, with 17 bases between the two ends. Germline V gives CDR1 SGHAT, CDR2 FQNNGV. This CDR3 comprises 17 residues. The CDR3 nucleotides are TGTGCCAGCAGCTTGTGGATTGGGCGGGGTGGCACAGATACGCAGTATTTT. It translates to CASSLWIGRGGTDTQYF.

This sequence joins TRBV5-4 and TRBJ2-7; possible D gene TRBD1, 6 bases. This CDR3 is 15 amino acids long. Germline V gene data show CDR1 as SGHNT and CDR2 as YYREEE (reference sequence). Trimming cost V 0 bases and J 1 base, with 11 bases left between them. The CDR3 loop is CASSLGYRDSYEQYF. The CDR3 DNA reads TGTGCCAGCAGCTTGGGTTACAGGGATTCCTACGAGCAGTACTTC. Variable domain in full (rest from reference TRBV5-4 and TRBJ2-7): ETGVTQSPTHLIKTRGQQVTLRCSSQSGHNTVSWYQQALGQGPQFIFQYYREEENGRGNFPPRFSGLQFPNYSSELNVNALELDDSALYLCASSLGYRDSYEQYFGPGTRLTVT.

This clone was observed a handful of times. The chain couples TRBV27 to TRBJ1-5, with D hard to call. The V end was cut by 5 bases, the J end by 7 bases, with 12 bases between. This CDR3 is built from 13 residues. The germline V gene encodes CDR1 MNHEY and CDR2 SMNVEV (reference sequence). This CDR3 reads CASSRESRQPQHF. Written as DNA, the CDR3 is TGTGCCAGCAGTCGTGAGAGCAGGCAGCCCCAGCATTTT.